This T cell receptor (beta chain) was identified in a study of blood T cell repertoires in COVID-19. About the research overall: Nucleic acid was either cDNA or gDNA, and it came from T cells, B-cell-depleted T cells, or PBMCs.

Original processing methods: Amplification with reference gene primers provided the estimates of nucleated cell counts. Profiled with immunoSEQ multiplex PCR; TCRdb holds only in-frame clones, not every one. That table supplies the V and J calls and clone size; D and trimming were determined from the DNA. The repertoire holds approximately 70,000 clones, with more than 85% as singletons. This clone was counted a single time. This CDR3 comprises 14 residues. Germline V gene data show CDR1 as MNHEY and CDR2 as SVGAGI. Trimming removed 6 bases at V and 3 bases at J, with 12 bases between. This rearrangement joins TRBV6-5 to TRBJ1-5, with a weak D call TRBD1 (6 bases). Sequencing used peripheral blood. The source is a man between 50 and 59 years old with COVID-19, enrolled during active disease. The CDR3 region has the DNA TGTGCCAGCAGGCCTACAGGGATCAATCAGCCCCAGCATTTT. It is translated as CASRPTGINQPQHF.